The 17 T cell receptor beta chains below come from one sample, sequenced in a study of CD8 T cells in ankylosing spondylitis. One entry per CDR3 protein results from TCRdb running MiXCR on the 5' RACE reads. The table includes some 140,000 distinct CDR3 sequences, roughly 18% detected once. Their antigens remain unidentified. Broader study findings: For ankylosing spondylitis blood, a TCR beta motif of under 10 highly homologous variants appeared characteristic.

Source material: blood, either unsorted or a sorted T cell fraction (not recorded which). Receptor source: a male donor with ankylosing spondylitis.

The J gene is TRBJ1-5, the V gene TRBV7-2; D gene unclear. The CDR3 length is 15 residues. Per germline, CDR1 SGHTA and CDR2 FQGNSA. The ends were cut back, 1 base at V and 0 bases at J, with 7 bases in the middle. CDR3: CASSLGQFSNQPQHF. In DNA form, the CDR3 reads TGTGCCAGCAGCTTAGGGCAGTTTAGCAATCAGCCCCAGCATTTT.

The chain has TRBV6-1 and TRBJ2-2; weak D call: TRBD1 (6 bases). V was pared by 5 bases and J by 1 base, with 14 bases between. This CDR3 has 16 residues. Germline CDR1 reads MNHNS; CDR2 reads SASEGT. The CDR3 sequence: CASSTGTPKNTGELFF. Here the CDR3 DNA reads TGTGCCAGCAGTACCGGGACACCCAAGAACACCGGGGAGCTGTTTTTT.

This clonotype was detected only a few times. The CDR3 nucleotides are TGTGCCAGCAGTTTAGTAGGCGGGAGAAGACCGAATGAGCAGTTCTTC. It encodes CASSLVGGRRPNEQFF. The chain joins TRBV27 to TRBJ2-1; 7 bases are shared with TRBD2. The germline CDR1 and CDR2 sequences are MNHEY and SMNVEV (reference sequence). The CDR3 extends over 16 amino acids. The J segment lost 7 bases and the V segment lost 2 bases, leaving 11 bases of the junction unmatched.

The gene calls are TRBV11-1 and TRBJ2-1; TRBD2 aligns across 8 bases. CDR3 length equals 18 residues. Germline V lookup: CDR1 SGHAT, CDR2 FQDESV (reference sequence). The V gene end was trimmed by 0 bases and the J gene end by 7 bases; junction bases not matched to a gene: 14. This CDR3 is CASSLASSGTRSGNEQFF. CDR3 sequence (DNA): TGTGCCAGCAGCTTAGCGTCATCCGGGACTAGGAGCGGGAATGAGCAGTTCTTC.

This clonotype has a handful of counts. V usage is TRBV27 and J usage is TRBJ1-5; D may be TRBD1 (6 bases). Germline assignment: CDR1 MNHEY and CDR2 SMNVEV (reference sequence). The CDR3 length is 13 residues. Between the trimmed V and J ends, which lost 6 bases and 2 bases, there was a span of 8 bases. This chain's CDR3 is CASRRGGNQPQHF. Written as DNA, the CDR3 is TGTGCCAGCAGGAGGGGGGGCAATCAGCCCCAGCATTTT.

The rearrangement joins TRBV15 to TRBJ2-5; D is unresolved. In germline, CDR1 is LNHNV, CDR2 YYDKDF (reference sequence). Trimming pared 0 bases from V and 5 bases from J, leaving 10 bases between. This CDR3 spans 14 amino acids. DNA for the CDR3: TGTGCCACCAGCAGAGAGGGTGGAAGGGAGACCCAGTACTTC. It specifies CATSREGGRETQYF.

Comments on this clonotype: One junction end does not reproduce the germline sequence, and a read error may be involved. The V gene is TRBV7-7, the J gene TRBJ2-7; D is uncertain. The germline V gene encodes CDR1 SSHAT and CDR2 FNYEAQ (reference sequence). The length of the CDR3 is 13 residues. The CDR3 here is CASSLTSVDEQYF. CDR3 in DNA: TGTGCTAGCAGCTTAACTTCGGTCGACGAGCAGTACTTC. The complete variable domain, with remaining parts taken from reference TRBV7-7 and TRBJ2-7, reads GAGVSQSPRYKVTKRGQDVTLRCDPISSHATLYWYQQALGQGPEFLTYFNYEAQPDKSGLPSDRFSAERPEGSISTLTIQRTEQRDSAMYRCASSLTSVDEQYFGPGTRLTVT.

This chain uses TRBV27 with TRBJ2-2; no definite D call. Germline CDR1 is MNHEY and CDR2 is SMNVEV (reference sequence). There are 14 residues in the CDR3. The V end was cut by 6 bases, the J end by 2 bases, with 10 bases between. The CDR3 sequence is CASSSGPNTGELFF. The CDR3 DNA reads TGTGCCAGCAGCTCAGGCCCTAACACCGGGGAGCTGTTTTTT.

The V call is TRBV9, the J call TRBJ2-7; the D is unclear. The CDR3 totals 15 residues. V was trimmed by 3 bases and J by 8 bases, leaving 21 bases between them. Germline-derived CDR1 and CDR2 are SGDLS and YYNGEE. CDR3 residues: CASSGSNGPPMKQYF. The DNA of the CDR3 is TGTGCCAGCAGCGGGTCCAATGGACCCCCTATGAAGCAGTACTTC.

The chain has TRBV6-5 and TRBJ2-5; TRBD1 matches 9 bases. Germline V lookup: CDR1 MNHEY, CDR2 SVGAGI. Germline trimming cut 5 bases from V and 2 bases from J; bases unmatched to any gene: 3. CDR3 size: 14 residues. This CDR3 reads CASSHDRGQETQYF. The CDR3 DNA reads TGTGCCAGCAGTCACGACAGGGGGCAAGAGACCCAGTACTTC.

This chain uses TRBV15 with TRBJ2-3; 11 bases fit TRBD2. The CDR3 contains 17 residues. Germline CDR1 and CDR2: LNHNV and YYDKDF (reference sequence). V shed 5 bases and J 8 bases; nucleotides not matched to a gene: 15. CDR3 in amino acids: CATSPRRGSGRAGTQYF. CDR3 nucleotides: TGTGCCACCAGCCCACGCCGCGGTAGCGGGAGGGCCGGTACGCAGTATTTT.

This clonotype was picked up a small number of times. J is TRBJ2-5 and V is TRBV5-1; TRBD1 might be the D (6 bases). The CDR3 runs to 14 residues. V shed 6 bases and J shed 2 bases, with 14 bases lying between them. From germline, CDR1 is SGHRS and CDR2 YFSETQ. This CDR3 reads CASTNQGYQETQYF. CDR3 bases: TGCGCCAGCACCAATCAGGGGTATCAAGAGACCCAGTACTTC.

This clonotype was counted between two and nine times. In DNA form, the CDR3 reads TGTGCCAGCAGCTGGAGCGGGAGCTCCTACAATGAGCAGTTCTTC. This encodes CASSWSGSSYNEQFF. The chain employs TRBV7-9 and TRBJ2-1; 8 bases map to TRBD2. Germline CDR1 reads SEHNR; CDR2 reads FQNEAQ (reference sequence). The length of the CDR3 is 15 residues. The V segment lost 4 bases and the J segment 0 bases; nucleotides outside the gene matches: 2.

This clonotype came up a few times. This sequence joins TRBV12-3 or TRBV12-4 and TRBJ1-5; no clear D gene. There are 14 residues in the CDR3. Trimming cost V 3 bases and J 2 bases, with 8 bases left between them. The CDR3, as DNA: TGTGCCAGCAGTTTGGAAATTCGCAATCAGCCCCAGCATTTT. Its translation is CASSLEIRNQPQHF.

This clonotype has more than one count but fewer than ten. The CDR3 region is CASSVGLASYEQYF. The CDR3 DNA sequence: TGTGCCAGCAGCGTAGGACTAGCTTCCTACGAGCAGTACTTC. The rearrangement uses TRBV9 and TRBJ2-7; 7 positions match TRBD2. Germline lookup yields CDR1 SGDLS and CDR2 YYNGEE. V lost 0 bases and J lost 1; bases outside the gene matches: 1. The CDR3 spans 14 residues. Full variable domain (missing parts from reference TRBV9 and TRBJ2-7): DSGVTQTPKHLITATGQRVTLRCSPRSGDLSVYWYQQSLDQGLQFLIQYYNGEERAKGNILERFSAQQFPDLHSELNLSSLELGDSALYFCASSVGLASYEQYFGPGTRLTVT.

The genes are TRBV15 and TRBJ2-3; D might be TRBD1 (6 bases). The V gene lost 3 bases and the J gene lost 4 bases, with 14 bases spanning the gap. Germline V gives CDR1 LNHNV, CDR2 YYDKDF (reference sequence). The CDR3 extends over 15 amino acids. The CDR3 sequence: CATSSIRQASDTQYF. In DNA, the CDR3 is TGTGCCACCAGCAGCATTCGACAGGCCTCAGATACGCAGTATTTT.

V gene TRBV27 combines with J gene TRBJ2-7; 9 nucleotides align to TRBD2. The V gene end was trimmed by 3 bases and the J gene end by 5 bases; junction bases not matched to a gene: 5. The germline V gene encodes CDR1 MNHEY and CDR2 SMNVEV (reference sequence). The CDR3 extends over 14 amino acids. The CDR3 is CASSFIAGEDEQYF. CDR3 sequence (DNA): TGTGCCAGCAGTTTTATAGCGGGAGAGGACGAGCAGTACTTC.